The next 18 T cell receptor beta chains were all read from a single sample in a study of T-cell memory formation after mild COVID-19. MiXCR, run by TCRdb on the 5' RACE reads, gives a single entry per CDR3 protein. This table has 150,000 to 200,000 distinct CDR3 sequences, roughly 10% appearing once. Sequenced sample: PBMCs or a T cell subset sorted from them (not recorded which). The receptors shown here come from a man younger than 35 who had mild COVID-19 (a few samples of this study predate the infection). Cell type and time point are not known.

The chain carries TRBV3-1 and TRBJ2-7, with TRBD2 matching 8 bases. The junction had 6 bases not matched to a gene; V was cut back by 0 bases and J by 2 bases. The length of the CDR3 is 16 residues. From germline, CDR1 is LGHDT and CDR2 YNNKEL (reference sequence). In DNA, the CDR3 is TGTGCCAGCAGCCAAGATTTCGGGGGGGCAACCTACGAGCAGTACTTC. Amino acid sequence: CASSQDFGGATYEQYF.

This clonotype was found a few times. The rearrangement uses TRBV4-3 and TRBJ1-6; D is undetermined. The CDR3 is made up of 16 amino acids. Trimming cost V 0 bases and J 5 bases, with 11 bases left between them. CDR1 and CDR2 from the germline V gene are LGHNA and YSLEER. CDR3 coding DNA: TGCGCCAGCAGCCAAGAATGGCCCCCCGATAATTCACCCCTCCACTTT. Protein product: CASSQEWPPDNSPLHF.

This clonotype was recorded a few times. This sequence joins TRBV7-3 and TRBJ1-1; D is unresolved. The V end lost 5 bases, the J end lost 5 bases, and 12 bases lay between the germline ends. The germline V gene has CDR1 SGHTA and CDR2 FQGTGA. The CDR3 contains 13 residues. The CDR3 sequence is CASSRGRETEAFF. The DNA for the CDR3 is TGTGCCAGCAGCCGAGGCAGAGAAACTGAAGCTTTCTTT. The whole variable domain, remainder taken from reference TRBV7-3 and TRBJ1-1, is GAGVSQTPSNKVTEKGKYVELRCDPISGHTALYWYRQSLGQGPEFLIYFQGTGAADDSGLPNDRFFAVRPEGSVSTLKIQRTERGDSAVYLCASSRGRETEAFFGQGTRLTVV.

This clonotype was counted ten times or more. V is TRBV6-5 and J is TRBJ2-5, with a tentative D call TRBD2 (7 bases). The V and J ends lost 0 bases and 4 bases respectively, with 9 bases between them. The CDR3 is 14 residues long. The germline V gene encodes CDR1 MNHEY and CDR2 SVGAGI. CDR3 nucleotides: TGTGCCAGCAGTTACTCGGGGGGGCGAGAGACCCAGTACTTC. It yields the protein CASSYSGGRETQYF.

The chain recombines TRBV5-8 with TRBJ2-3; 7 bases agree with TRBD2. This CDR3 is 18 amino acids long. In germline, CDR1 is SGHTS, CDR2 YDEGEE. V gave up 4 bases and J gave up 0 bases; unmatched junction bases: 14. The CDR3 here is CASSHLLVGGGSTDTQYF. CDR3 DNA: TGTGCCAGCAGCCACTTGTTGGTTGGCGGGGGTAGCACAGATACGCAGTATTTT.

This clonotype was counted at least ten times. The CDR3 DNA reads TGTGCCAGCAGCCCCGGTGGGGGAATGAACACTGAAGCTTTCTTT. The encoded protein is CASSPGGGMNTEAFF. The chain has TRBV12-3 or TRBV12-4 and TRBJ1-1; possible D gene TRBD1, 5 bases. V was pared by 6 bases and J by 0 bases, with 14 bases between. This CDR3 spans 15 amino acids.

This clonotype was detected a few times. The genes are TRBV2 and TRBJ1-5; D gene uncertain. Trimming pared 3 bases from V and 2 bases from J, leaving 8 bases between. Looked up from germline, CDR1 is SNHLY and CDR2 is FYNNEI. The CDR3 spans 14 residues. CDR3 sequence (DNA): TGTGCCAGCAGTGATAAAGAAGGCAATCAGCCCCAGCATTTT. Its protein is CASSDKEGNQPQHF.

There are many counts of this clonotype. The V gene is TRBV15, the J gene TRBJ2-3; a weak D match, TRBD2 (6 bases). The CDR3 runs 14 residues. V lost 0 bases, J lost 5 bases, and 9 bases lay in between. Germline loops: CDR1 LNHNV, CDR2 YYDKDF (reference sequence). CDR3 DNA: TGTGCCACCAGCAGAGATTTAGCGGAAGATACGCAGTATTTT. This encodes CATSRDLAEDTQYF.

The rearrangement uses TRBV12-5 and TRBJ1-1; D might be TRBD1 (6 bases). Germline V lookup: CDR1 LGHNT, CDR2 FRNRAP. With 3 bases removed from V and 3 bases from J, the gap between germline ends came to 14 bases. The CDR3 extends over 15 amino acids. The CDR3 protein is CASGFLRGQYTEAFF. The DNA of the CDR3 is TGTGCTAGTGGTTTCCTCCGGGGGCAGTACACTGAAGCTTTCTTT. The whole variable domain, remainder taken from reference TRBV12-5 and TRBJ1-1, is DARVTQTPRHKVTEMGQEVTMRCQPILGHNTVFWYRQTMMQGLELLAYFRNRAPLDDSGMPKDRFSAEMPDATLATLKIQPSEPRDSAVYFCASGFLRGQYTEAFFGQGTRLTVV.

This sequence joins TRBV12-3 or TRBV12-4 and TRBJ1-1; D gene unclear. Trimming removed 6 bases from V and 4 bases from J, with 15 bases in between. This CDR3 is built from 14 residues. The CDR3: CASRKDQTATEAFF. For the CDR3, the DNA is TGTGCCAGCAGGAAAGACCAAACCGCCACTGAAGCTTTCTTT.

This rearrangement joins TRBV2 to TRBJ1-1; a weak D match, TRBD1 (5 bases). V was cut by 8 bases and J by 3 bases, with 16 bases left in between. The CDR3 is made up of 14 amino acids. Looked up from germline, CDR1 is SNHLY and CDR2 is FYNNEI. The CDR3: CASEVAGGHTEAFF. The CDR3 nucleotides read TGTGCCAGCGAGGTGGCGGGGGGACACACTGAAGCTTTCTTT.

This clonotype was seen repeatedly, ten times or more. The chain combines TRBV5-1 with TRBJ2-2; TRBD1 might be the D (5 bases). Germline loops: CDR1 SGHRS, CDR2 YFSETQ. Deletions cut 0 bases from V and 6 bases from J, with 6 bases between. CDR3 length: 13 amino acids. For the CDR3, the DNA is TGCGCCAGCAGCTTGGCCAGGGCCGGGGAGCTGTTTTTT. Protein: CASSLARAGELFF.

The V call is TRBV30, the J call TRBJ2-3; D perhaps matches TRBD2 (5 bases). V lost 3 bases to trimming and J lost 1 base, with 8 bases between them. The CDR3 has 13 amino acids. Germline lookup yields CDR1 GTSNPN and CDR2 SVGIG (reference sequence). CDR3 region: CAWSLGGTDTQYF. The CDR3 DNA reads as TGTGCCTGGAGCCTCGGGGGCACAGATACGCAGTATTTT. The whole variable domain, remainder taken from reference TRBV30 and TRBJ2-3, is SQTIHQWPATLVQPVGSPLSLECTVEGTSNPNLYWYRQAAGRGLQLLFYSVGIGQISSEVPQNLSASRPQDRQFILSSKKLLLSDSGFYLCAWSLGGTDTQYFGPGTRLTVL.

The chain combines TRBV7-8 with TRBJ2-7; D is perhaps TRBD1 or TRBD2 (5 bases each). V lost 5 bases and J 1 base, leaving 9 bases between the germline ends. Germline CDR1 and CDR2: SGHVS and FQNEAQ. This CDR3 spans 13 amino acids. The CDR3, as DNA: TGTGCCAGCAGCCGTGGGGGTTCCTACGAGCAGTACGTC. It translates to CASSRGGSYEQYV.

This clonotype was seen many times. The chain is built from TRBV5-1 and TRBJ2-5; the match to TRBD1 covers 8 bases. Germline CDR1 is SGHRS and CDR2 is YFSETQ. The CDR3 consists of 17 residues. With 4 bases clipped from V and 1 base from J, the junction kept 12 bases outside the gene matches. This chain's CDR3 is CASSRGQGLVGQETQYF. The CDR3, as DNA: TGCGCCAGCAGCAGAGGACAGGGATTGGTGGGCCAAGAGACCCAGTACTTC.

This clonotype came up many times. The rearrangement links TRBV7-2 to TRBJ2-7, with D perhaps matching TRBD1 or TRBD2 (6 bases each). CDR3 length equals 14 residues. V lost 5 bases to trimming and J lost 6 bases, with 17 bases between them. Germline V lookup: CDR1 SGHTA, CDR2 FQGNSA. DNA for the CDR3: TGTGCCAGCAGCGCCGGGGGCCCCAGCACCGAGCAGTACTTC. Translated: CASSAGGPSTEQYF.

This clonotype appeared a few times. The chain has TRBV7-2 and TRBJ2-3, with 8 positions matching TRBD1. The CDR3 is 15 amino acids. Per germline, CDR1 SGHTA and CDR2 FQGNSA. V was clipped by 5 bases and J by 4 bases; unmatched bases: 8. CDR3 protein: CASSLLDRAPDTQYF. The CDR3 DNA sequence: TGTGCCAGCAGCCTGTTGGACAGGGCCCCAGATACGCAGTATTTT.

Comments on this clonotype: A read error may explain this, as a much larger clone is one base away. The CDR3 DNA sequence: TGTGCCAGCAGTTTAAGCCCGTCCCTTTCCTCATGGACCTTC. Protein product: CASSLSPSLSSWTF. The V call is TRBV27, the J call TRBJ1-2, with D hard to call. The V gene lost 2 bases and the J gene lost 14 bases, with 21 bases spanning the gap. The CDR3 covers 14 residues. The germline gives CDR1 MNHEY, CDR2 SMNVEV (reference sequence).